These 23 T cell receptor beta chains were sequenced from one sample in a study of T-cell reconstitution after alpha-beta-depleted transplantation in children. The TCRbeta library was prepared with unique molecular identifiers. TCRdb reprocessed the PCR reads via MiXCR and lists one record per CDR3 protein. The table shows 250,000 or so distinct CDR3 sequences, with 7.5% to 9.5% occurring only once. Sample: PBMCs, mostly from graft donor cells, taken 180 days after TCRalphabeta/CD19-depleted stem cell transplant. The receptors originated from a male patient between 10 and 17 years old who had a stem cell transplant for acute lymphoblastic leukemia, so the T cells may come from the graft donor.

Ten or more counts support this clonotype. V and J are TRBV12-3 or TRBV12-4 and TRBJ2-5; possibly TRBD1 for D (6 bases). V lost 7 bases and J lost 1, with 16 bases in between. The CDR3 is 15 amino acids. CDR3 in amino acids: CASTSHDRFQETQYF. The CDR3 DNA reads as TGTGCCAGCACCTCGCATGACAGGTTCCAAGAGACCCAGTACTTC.

This clonotype was counted many times. The V call is TRBV6-1, the J call TRBJ2-5; D gene unclear. This CDR3 is 11 amino acids long. V dropped 11 bases and J dropped 5 bases, with 12 bases sitting between them. Germline CDR1 reads MNHNS; CDR2 reads SASEGT. CDR3: CAGQSWETQYF. DNA of the CDR3: TGTGCCGGCCAATCGTGGGAGACCCAGTACTTC.

This clonotype was seen more than once but under ten times. The CDR3 protein is CASSSQPGLASDEQYF. The CDR3 DNA follows: TGTGCCAGTAGTAGCCAACCGGGACTAGCGTCGGACGAGCAGTACTTC. J is TRBJ2-7 and V is TRBV19, with 10 bases that match TRBD2. The CDR3 is 16 amino acids. Per the germline V gene, CDR1 is LNHDA and CDR2 is SQIVND (reference sequence). V trimming: 4 bases; J trimming: 5 bases; junction bases outside the gene matches: 11.

In this sample, this clonotype turned up many times. The V and J genes are TRBV5-1 and TRBJ2-7; D is ambiguous. The germline gives CDR1 SGHRS, CDR2 YFSETQ. V was pared by 6 bases and J by 0 bases, with 4 bases between. The CDR3 spans 11 residues. Here the CDR3 reads CASIYSYEQYF. The CDR3 DNA reads as TGCGCCAGCATTTACTCCTACGAGCAGTACTTC. The full variable domain, in which reference TRBV5-1 and TRBJ2-7 provide the parts outside the CDR3, is KAGVTQTPRYLIKTRGQQVTLSCSPISGHRSVSWYQQTPGQGLQFLFEYFSETQRNKGNFPGRFSGRQFSNSRSEMNVSTLELGDSALYLCASIYSYEQYFGPGTRLTVT.

This clonotype was observed at least ten times. V gene TRBV28 combines with J gene TRBJ1-2, with TRBD1 identical over 7 bases. Germline values: CDR1 MDHEN, CDR2 SYDVKM. V trimming: 3 bases; J trimming: 8 bases; junction bases outside the gene matches: 12. The CDR3 is made up of 15 amino acids. The DNA for the CDR3 is TGTGCCAGCAGTTTCCAGAGGGGGCTGAAAGGGGGCTACACCTTC. Translated, it gives CASSFQRGLKGGYTF.

About this clonotype: A single base separates this from a much larger clone, so it may be a read error. V and J are TRBV6-4 and TRBJ2-1; 12 bases fit TRBD2. V lost 5 bases, J lost 4 bases, and 6 bases stayed unmatched. Germline V gene lookup returns CDR1 MRHNA and CDR2 SNTAGT. CDR3 length: 16 residues. The CDR3 sequence is CASSRTSGTFYNEQFF. The CDR3, as DNA: TGTGCCAGCAGTAGGACTAGCGGGACCTTTTACAATGAGCAGTTCTTC.

This clonotype was counted ten times or more. The CDR3 DNA follows: TGTGCCAGCAGCCGCAGGGCCGGGACCAATCTTTACGAGCAGTACTTC. Protein: CASSRRAGTNLYEQYF. The rearrangement joins TRBV3-1 to TRBJ2-7; D is possibly TRBD1 or TRBD2 (5 bases each). Germline CDR1 and CDR2: LGHDT and YNNKEL (reference sequence). The CDR3 is 16 residues long. V lost 4 bases, J lost 4 bases, and 20 bases lay in between.

This clonotype has a count of ten or more. The genes are TRBV7-9 and TRBJ2-7; D possibly corresponds to TRBD2 (5 bases). CDR3 length equals 13 residues. Per germline, CDR1 SEHNR and CDR2 FQNEAQ (reference sequence). Deletions cut 4 bases from V and 0 bases from J, with 7 bases between. Here the CDR3 DNA reads TGTGCCAGCAGCTACGGGGTCTCCTACGAGCAGTACTTC. Encoded protein: CASSYGVSYEQYF.

This clonotype has ten or more counts. The chain joins TRBV20-1 to TRBJ1-1; possibly TRBD1 for D (6 bases). The CDR3 extends over 14 amino acids. V lost 6 bases, J lost 1 base, and 15 bases lay in between. The germline CDR1 and CDR2 sequences are DFQATT and SNEGSKA (reference sequence). CDR3 nucleotide sequence: TGCAGTGCCGTCATTTCGGGACAGAACACTGAAGCTTTCTTT. This sequence encodes CSAVISGQNTEAFF.

This clonotype was counted ten times or more. The V call is TRBV5-1, the J call TRBJ2-2, with D possibly being TRBD2 (6 bases). The CDR3 contains 13 residues. V shed 4 bases and J shed 6 bases, with 10 bases lying between them. Germline V CDR1 and CDR2: SGHRS, YFSETQ. As DNA, the CDR3 is TGCGCCAGCAGCAAAGCGGGCTCCGGGGAGCTGTTTTTT. Its translation is CASSKAGSGELFF.

The table lists this clonotype with many counts. This sequence joins TRBV5-4 and TRBJ1-2; D is possibly TRBD1 (5 bases). V was clipped by 2 bases and J by 7 bases, with 21 bases between them. Germline CDR1 reads SGHNT; CDR2 reads YYREEE (reference sequence). This CDR3 is built from 16 residues. The CDR3 coding sequence is TGTGCCAGCAGCTTCCCGGCCCTGGGGGGGAGTAGTGGCTACACCTTC. This gives the protein CASSFPALGGSSGYTF.

This clonotype has ten or more counts. The chain recombines TRBV15 with TRBJ2-5; D is uncertain. Trimming left V 0 bases short and J 2 bases short, with 10 bases between. The CDR3 has 15 amino acids. From germline, CDR1 is LNHNV and CDR2 YYDKDF (reference sequence). Here the CDR3 reads CATSRDRAVQETQYF. Written as DNA, the CDR3 is TGTGCCACCAGCAGAGATAGGGCCGTACAAGAGACCCAGTACTTC.

This clonotype was detected many times. The chain couples TRBV29-1 to TRBJ2-5; D might be TRBD2 (6 bases). Trimming took off 6 bases at V and 5 bases at J, with 10 bases between the two ends. CDR1 SQVTM and CDR2 ANQGSEA come from the germline V gene. There are 11 residues in the CDR3. CDR3 in amino acids: CSVRGGETQYF. The CDR3 coding sequence is TGCAGCGTCCGTGGGGGGGAGACCCAGTACTTC. Full variable domain (remainder filled in from reference TRBV29-1 and TRBJ2-5): SAVISQKPSRDICQRGTSLTIQCQVDSQVTMMFWYRQQPGQSLTLIATANQGSEATYESGFVIDKFPISRPNLTFSTLTVSNMSPEDSSIYLCSVRGGETQYFGPGTRLLVL.

The chain is built from TRBV9 and TRBJ2-3, with 8 bases matching TRBD2. The length of the CDR3 is 16 residues. With V trimmed by 1 base and J by 1 base, 5 bases remained unmatched. Germline V lookup: CDR1 SGDLS, CDR2 YYNGEE. The CDR3 region has the DNA TGTGCCAGCAGCGTATCTGGTAGCGGGGGCACAGATACGCAGTATTTT. It specifies CASSVSGSGGTDTQYF.

This clonotype was seen ten or more times. The chain uses TRBV29-1 and TRBJ2-7; D might be TRBD1 or TRBD2, each matching 7 bases. The CDR3 is made up of 16 amino acids. Trimming took off 5 bases at V and 2 bases at J, with 22 bases between the two ends. Germline loops: CDR1 SQVTM, CDR2 ANQGSEA. The CDR3 protein is CSVTTETGRVTYEQYF. Here the CDR3 DNA reads TGCAGCGTTACTACGGAGACAGGGAGGGTTACCTACGAGCAGTACTTC.

This clonotype appeared many times. Here the CDR3 reads CSASASRAGELFF. DNA of the CDR3: TGCAGTGCTAGTGCTTCTAGGGCCGGGGAGCTGTTTTTT. The chain carries TRBV20-1 and TRBJ2-2; D is uncertain. Germline V lookup: CDR1 DFQATT, CDR2 SNEGSKA (reference sequence). This CDR3 spans 13 amino acids. Trimming stripped 3 bases from V and 6 bases from J, with 11 bases between.

In its sample, this clonotype was seen many times. The V call is TRBV5-1, the J call TRBJ1-5; unclear D gene. V gave up 0 bases and J gave up 2 bases, with 9 bases separating them. The germline CDR1 and CDR2 sequences are SGHRS and YFSETQ. This CDR3 spans 15 amino acids. The CDR3 sequence: CASSLGDGGNQPQHF. The CDR3 coding sequence is TGCGCCAGCAGCTTGGGAGATGGCGGCAATCAGCCCCAGCATTTT.

The sample holds many counts of this clonotype. The rearrangement uses TRBV5-6 and TRBJ2-7, with 9 bases lining up with TRBD2. The ends lost 4 bases at V and 4 bases at J; junction bases unmatched: 6. The CDR3 extends over 14 amino acids. In germline, CDR1 is SGHDT, CDR2 YYEEEE. This CDR3 reads CASSHSGSYYEQYF. As DNA, the CDR3 is TGTGCCAGCAGCCATAGCGGGAGTTATTACGAGCAGTACTTC.

Many counts were recorded for this clonotype. This CDR3 is CASSSPGSNYGYTF. CDR3 sequence (DNA): TGTGCCAGCAGCTCGCCGGGCAGTAACTATGGCTACACCTTC. V and J are TRBV28 and TRBJ1-2; unclear D gene. Trimming removed 6 bases at V and 1 base at J, with 12 bases between. Germline lookup yields CDR1 MDHEN and CDR2 SYDVKM. The CDR3 has 14 residues.

This clonotype was detected many times. The gene calls are TRBV6-6 and TRBJ2-1; D not resolved. The CDR3 totals 11 residues. The V end lost 2 bases, the J end lost 9 bases, and 5 bases lay between the germline ends. Germline-derived CDR1 and CDR2 are MNHNY and SVGAGI (reference sequence). In DNA form, the CDR3 reads TGTGCCAGCAGTTACGGCGTTGAGCAGTTCTTC. Encoded protein: CASSYGVEQFF.

This clonotype has at least ten counts. This chain uses TRBV6-5 with TRBJ1-1; D ambiguous. The CDR3 spans 14 residues. V lost 4 bases and J lost 0, with 9 bases in between. CDR1 MNHEY and CDR2 SVGAGI come from the germline V gene. CDR3 in amino acids: CASSFRALNTEAFF. The CDR3 nucleotides read TGTGCCAGCAGTTTCCGGGCCCTGAACACTGAAGCTTTCTTT.

This clonotype was seen many times. The chain employs TRBV5-1 and TRBJ1-3; D might be TRBD1 (6 bases). This CDR3 contains 15 residues. With 4 bases removed from V and 3 bases from J, the gap between germline ends came to 14 bases. Germline CDR1 and CDR2: SGHRS and YFSETQ. The CDR3 region has the DNA TGCGCCAGCAGCATTACCGGGACAATTGGAAACACCATATATTTT. It translates to CASSITGTIGNTIYF.

This clonotype was found a few times. This chain connects TRBV12-3 or TRBV12-4 to TRBJ2-7; 10 bases match TRBD1. The ends lost 6 bases at V and 10 bases at J; junction bases unmatched: 15. The CDR3 has 15 amino acids. CDR3 in DNA: TGTGCCAGCAGACTTGACAGGGGGCTTCCGTACGGTCAGTACTTC. It codes for CASRLDRGLPYGQYF.